This passage covers 17 T cell receptor beta chains from one sample sequenced in a study of early T cells in non-severe SARS-CoV-2 infection. TCRdb re-derived calls from the 5' RACE reads in MiXCR, one entry per CDR3 protein. This sample yields tens of thousands of distinct CDR3 sequences, of which 10% to 13% are seen a single time; 6.5% belongs to the top ten. Material: whole blood. These receptors were collected from an adult who was a healthcare worker with PCR-confirmed SARS-CoV-2 infection or an uninfected control (not recorded which).

This clonotype was seen at least ten times. CDR3 nucleotide sequence: TGTGCCAGCAGCCCGCACCTTATTGAGTTGCGGGAGAACGTGTACGAGCAGTACTTC. Its translation is CASSPHLIELRENVYEQYF. V usage is TRBV11-2 and J usage is TRBJ2-7, with TRBD2 matching over 7 bases. This CDR3 spans 19 amino acids. The germline CDR1 and CDR2 sequences are SGHAT and FQNNGV. V trimming: 5 bases; J trimming: 4 bases; junction bases outside the gene matches: 23. The whole variable domain, filled in from reference TRBV11-2 and TRBJ2-7, reads EAGVAQSPRYKIIEKRQSVAFWCNPISGHATLYWYQQILGQGPKLLIQFQNNGVVDDSQLPKDRFSAERLKGVDSTLKIQPAKLEDSAVYLCASSPHLIELRENVYEQYFGPGTRLTVT.

The chain couples TRBV20-1 to TRBJ2-1; 7 bases are a match to TRBD2. The CDR3 length is 12 residues. The V gene's germline CDR1 is DFQATT and CDR2 SNEGSKA (reference sequence). V lost 6 bases to trimming and J lost 7 bases; unmatched junction nucleotides: 6. CDR3 nucleotide sequence: TGCAGTGCCGCCAGCGGGGAGAATGAGCAGTTCTTC. It codes for CSAASGENEQFF.

Comment on this clonotype: Since a much larger clone is just one base distant, this may be a read error. The chain carries TRBV20-1 and TRBJ1-1; D gene ambiguous. Germline CDR1 is DFQATT and CDR2 is SNEGSKA (reference sequence). Trimming removed 0 bases from V and 6 bases from J, with 11 bases in between. The CDR3 runs to 13 residues. CDR3 sequence: CSARDEVLAEAFF. For the CDR3, the DNA is TGCAGTGCTAGAGATGAAGTCCTCGCTGAAGCTTTCTTT.

This clonotype was seen a few times. The chain couples TRBV28 to TRBJ2-7; the D gene is possibly TRBD1 (6 bases). With 1 base removed from V and 3 bases from J, the gap between germline ends came to 13 bases. There are 15 residues in the CDR3. Germline V gene data show CDR1 as MDHEN and CDR2 as SYDVKM. CDR3: CASSLLVGQFYEQYF. The CDR3 coding sequence is TGTGCCAGCAGTTTATTGGTTGGACAGTTCTACGAGCAGTACTTC. Full variable domain (rest looked up from reference TRBV28 and TRBJ2-7): DVKVTQSSRYLVKRTGEKVFLECVQDMDHENMFWYRQDPGLGLRLIYFSYDVKMKEKGDIPEGYSVSREKKERFSLILESASTNQTSMYLCASSLLVGQFYEQYFGPGTRLTVT.

This clonotype was detected many times. This chain's CDR3 is CASRLTEDTYEQYF. In DNA form, the CDR3 reads TGCGCCAGCAGGTTGACAGAGGATACCTACGAGCAGTACTTC. The rearrangement joins TRBV5-1 to TRBJ2-7, with D perhaps TRBD1 (5 bases). V dropped 5 bases and J dropped 2 bases, with 14 bases sitting between them. CDR1 SGHRS and CDR2 YFSETQ come from the germline V gene. This CDR3 is built from 14 residues.

The sample holds many counts of this clonotype. This chain connects TRBV11-2 to TRBJ2-5, with D tentatively TRBD1 or TRBD2 (5 bases each). Trimming pared 3 bases from V and 9 bases from J, leaving 20 bases between. The CDR3 spans 15 residues. Germline values: CDR1 SGHAT, CDR2 FQNNGV. This CDR3 reads CASSFEGRNMKAQYF. In DNA, the CDR3 is TGTGCCAGCAGCTTTGAGGGACGGAACATGAAGGCCCAGTACTTC.

Many counts were recorded for this clonotype. This chain connects TRBV24-1 to TRBJ2-1; 10 bases agree with TRBD2. This CDR3 spans 13 amino acids. V lost 10 bases and J lost 4; bases outside the gene matches: 3. Germline CDR1 and CDR2: KGHDR and SFDVKD. CDR3 nucleotides: TGTGCCACGGAAGCGGGGGGGTACAATGAGCAGTTCTTC. Its translation is CATEAGGYNEQFF.

V gene TRBV7-2 combines with J gene TRBJ2-3; TRBD2 aligns across 9 bases. V shed 1 base, J shed 0 bases, and the junction held 8 bases outside the gene matches. This CDR3 has 18 amino acids. Germline values: CDR1 SGHTA, CDR2 FQGNSA. The CDR3 sequence is CASSLGGRLAVSTDTQYF. The DNA for the CDR3 is TGTGCCAGCAGCTTAGGTGGGAGACTAGCGGTTAGCACAGATACGCAGTATTTT.

V is TRBV12-5 and J is TRBJ1-5; 8 nucleotides align to TRBD1. V lost 7 bases to trimming and J lost 5 bases; unmatched junction nucleotides: 4. Per germline, CDR1 LGHNT and CDR2 FRNRAP. The CDR3 contains 13 residues. CDR3 sequence: CASAKQGDQPQHF. The CDR3 region has the DNA TGTGCTAGTGCCAAACAGGGGGATCAGCCCCAGCATTTT.

This clonotype appeared many times. This chain links TRBV12-2 with TRBJ1-4; the table's D call, TRBD1, has no DNA check behind it. TRBV12-2 is labeled a pseudogene. This CDR3 has 13 residues. The DNA for the CDR3 is TGTGCAAGTCGCCCCTATACAGGAGGAAAACTGTTTTTT. The encoded protein is CASRPYTGGKLFF.

This clonotype was picked up a small number of times. It is unclear where the CDR3 begins or ends on the DNA, so no DNA is shown, and the CDR3 is as TCRdb lists it. The chain carries TRBV3-1 and TRBJ1-2; the table's TRBD1 call for D was not verified on the DNA. Germline CDR1 is LGHDT and CDR2 is YNNKEL (reference sequence). The CDR3 length equals 22 residues, ends included. The CDR3 loop is CASSRTWGSGYGYTFGSGYYTF.

The V gene is TRBV29-1, the J gene TRBJ1-4; TRBD1 agrees at 10 bases. V shed 7 bases, J shed 6 bases, and the junction held 8 bases outside the gene matches. The length of the CDR3 is 14 residues. Germline V gene sequence: CDR1 SQVTM, CDR2 ANQGSEA. The CDR3 loop reads CSGQLTGGDEKLFF. DNA for the CDR3: TGCAGCGGCCAATTGACAGGGGGCGATGAAAAACTGTTTTTT.

In its sample, this clonotype was seen many times. This rearrangement joins TRBV7-2 to TRBJ1-1; D is uncertain. This CDR3 contains 14 residues. Deletions cut 6 bases from V and 1 base from J, with 12 bases between. CDR1 is SGHTA, CDR2 FQGNSA, per germline. CDR3 nucleotide sequence: TGTGCCAGCAGGGTAGCTGGGTCGAACACTGAAGCTTTCTTT. The encoded protein is CASRVAGSNTEAFF.

This clonotype was observed at least ten times. V usage is TRBV7-9 and J usage is TRBJ2-7, with 11 bases lining up with TRBD2. The trim removed 3 bases at V and 3 bases at J, leaving 7 bases unmatched. The CDR3 is made up of 16 amino acids. Germline CDR1 and CDR2: SEHNR and FQNEAQ (reference sequence). The CDR3 DNA is TGTGCCAGCAGCTTGGCCCTAGCGGGAGGATTCTACGAGCAGTACTTC. Its translation: CASSLALAGGFYEQYF.

This clonotype appeared many times. The V call is TRBV11-2, the J call TRBJ2-1; D remains unclear. This CDR3 is 11 amino acids long. V lost 5 bases to trimming and J lost 13 bases, with 12 bases between them. CDR1 SGHAT and CDR2 FQNNGV come from the germline V gene. This chain's CDR3 is CASSRVNTQFF. The CDR3, as DNA: TGTGCCAGCAGCAGGGTTAATACTCAGTTCTTC.

This clonotype was counted only a few times. The rearrangement uses TRBV5-1 and TRBJ1-5; D call uncertain. The germline gives CDR1 SGHRS, CDR2 YFSETQ. V dropped 2 bases and J dropped 1 base, with 13 bases sitting between them. CDR3 length equals 16 residues. CDR3 amino acids: CASSFGHLGSNQPQHF. The CDR3 DNA is TGCGCCAGCAGCTTTGGGCACCTGGGGAGCAATCAGCCCCAGCATTTT.

This clonotype was detected only a few times. The chain couples TRBV7-9 to TRBJ1-6, with a possible D match to TRBD1 (6 bases). Germline values: CDR1 SEHNR, CDR2 FQNEAQ (reference sequence). This CDR3 contains 14 residues. V dropped 10 bases and J dropped 5 bases, with 15 bases sitting between them. The CDR3 DNA is TGTGCCACCAGGAAGGGGGAAAATAATTCACCCCTCCACTTT. Translation: CATRKGENNSPLHF.